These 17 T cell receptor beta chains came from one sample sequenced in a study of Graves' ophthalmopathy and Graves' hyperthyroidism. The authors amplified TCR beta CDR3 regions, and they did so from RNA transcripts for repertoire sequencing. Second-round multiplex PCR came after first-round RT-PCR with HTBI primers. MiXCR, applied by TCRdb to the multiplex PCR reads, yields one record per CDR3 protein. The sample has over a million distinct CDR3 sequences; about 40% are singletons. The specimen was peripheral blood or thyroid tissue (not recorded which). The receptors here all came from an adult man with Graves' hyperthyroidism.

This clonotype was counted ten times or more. This CDR3 is CASTLGSGSRYEQYF. CDR3 coding DNA: TGTGCCAGTACCCTCGGTAGCGGGAGTAGGTACGAGCAGTACTTC. The chain joins TRBV19 to TRBJ2-7, with 9 bases that match TRBD2. This CDR3 spans 15 amino acids. Per germline, CDR1 LNHDA and CDR2 SQIVND (reference sequence). V shed 7 bases, J shed 4 bases, and the junction held 11 bases outside the gene matches.

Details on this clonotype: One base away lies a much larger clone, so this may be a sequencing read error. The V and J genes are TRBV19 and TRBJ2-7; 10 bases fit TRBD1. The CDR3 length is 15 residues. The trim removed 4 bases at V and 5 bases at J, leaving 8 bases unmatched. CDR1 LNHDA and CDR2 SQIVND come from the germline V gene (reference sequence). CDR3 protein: CASSRNRDRGHEQYF. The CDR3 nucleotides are TGTGCCAGTAGTAGAAACCGGGACAGGGGCCACGAGCAGTACTTC.

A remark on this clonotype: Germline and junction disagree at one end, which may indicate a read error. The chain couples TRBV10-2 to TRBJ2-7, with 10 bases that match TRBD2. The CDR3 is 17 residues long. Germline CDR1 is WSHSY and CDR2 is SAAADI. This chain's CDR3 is CASSLGSGRTRSYEQYF. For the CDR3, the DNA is TGTGCCAGCAGTTTAGGTAGCGGGAGGACCCGCTCCTACGAGCAGTACTTC.

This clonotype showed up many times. For the CDR3, the DNA is TGCAGTGCTAGAGAACAGGCATGGCCCCTCCACTTT. Protein product: CSAREQAWPLHF. The V gene is TRBV20-1, the J gene TRBJ1-6; a possible D gene is TRBD1 (5 bases). Germline V lookup: CDR1 DFQATT, CDR2 SNEGSKA (reference sequence). V was shortened by 0 bases and J by 13 bases, with 10 bases between the two germline ends. This CDR3 is 12 amino acids long.

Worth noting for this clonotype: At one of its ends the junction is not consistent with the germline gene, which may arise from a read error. CDR3 in DNA: TGTGCCAGCAGTGTAGGACAGGGTCTGCACACTGGAGCTTTC. Translated, it gives CASSVGQGLHTGAF. The chain joins TRBV2 to TRBJ2-6, with TRBD1 matching over 8 bases. The germline gives CDR1 SNHLY, CDR2 FYNNEI. The CDR3 covers 14 residues.

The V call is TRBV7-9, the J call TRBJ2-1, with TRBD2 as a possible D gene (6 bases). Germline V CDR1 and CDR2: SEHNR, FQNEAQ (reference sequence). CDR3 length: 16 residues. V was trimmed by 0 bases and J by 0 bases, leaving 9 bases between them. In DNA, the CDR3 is TGTGCCAGCAGCTTAGCACTAGCCGGCTCCTACAATGAGCAGTTCTTC. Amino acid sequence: CASSLALAGSYNEQFF. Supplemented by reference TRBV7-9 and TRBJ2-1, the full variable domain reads DTGVSQNPRHKITKRGQNVTFRCDPISEHNRLYWYRQTLGQGPEFLTYFQNEAQLEKSRLLSDRFSAERPKGSFSTLEIQRTEQGDSAMYLCASSLALAGSYNEQFFGPGTRLTVL.

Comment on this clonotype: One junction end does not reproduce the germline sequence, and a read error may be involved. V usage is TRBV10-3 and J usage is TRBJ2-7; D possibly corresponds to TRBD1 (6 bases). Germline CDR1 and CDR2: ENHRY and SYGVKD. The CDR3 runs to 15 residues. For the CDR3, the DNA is TGTGCCAGCAGTGAGGCAGGGGCGAGCTCCTACGAGCAGTACTTC. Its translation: CASSEAGASSYEQYF.

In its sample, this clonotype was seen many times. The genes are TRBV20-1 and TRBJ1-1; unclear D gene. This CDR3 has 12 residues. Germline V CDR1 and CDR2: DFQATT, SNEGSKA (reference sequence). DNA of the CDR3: TGCAGACTTAAATGGGGGAACACTGAAGCTTTCTTT. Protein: CRLKWGNTEAFF.

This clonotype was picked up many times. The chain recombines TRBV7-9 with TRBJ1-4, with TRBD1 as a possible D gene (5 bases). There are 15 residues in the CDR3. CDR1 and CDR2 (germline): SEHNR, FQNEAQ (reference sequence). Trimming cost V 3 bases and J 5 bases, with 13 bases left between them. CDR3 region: CASSLVGTRNEKLFF. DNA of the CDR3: TGTGCCAGCAGCTTGGTCGGGACGAGAAATGAAAAACTGTTTTTT. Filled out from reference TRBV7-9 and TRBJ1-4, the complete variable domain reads DTGVSQNPRHKITKRGQNVTFRCDPISEHNRLYWYRQTLGQGPEFLTYFQNEAQLEKSRLLSDRFSAERPKGSFSTLEIQRTEQGDSAMYLCASSLVGTRNEKLFFGSGTQLSVL.

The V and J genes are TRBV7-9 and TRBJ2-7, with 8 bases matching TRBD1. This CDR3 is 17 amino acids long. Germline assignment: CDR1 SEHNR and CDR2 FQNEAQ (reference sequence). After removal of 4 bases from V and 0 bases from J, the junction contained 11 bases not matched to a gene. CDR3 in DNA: TGTGCCAGCAGCTCAGGGGGCCAGACCAGGAGCTCCTACGAGCAGTACTTC. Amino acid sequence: CASSSGGQTRSSYEQYF.

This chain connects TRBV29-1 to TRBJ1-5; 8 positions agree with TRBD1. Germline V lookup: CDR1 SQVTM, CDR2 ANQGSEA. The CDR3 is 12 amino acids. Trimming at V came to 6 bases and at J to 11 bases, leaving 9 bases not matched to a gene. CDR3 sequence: CSVPTGAETQHF. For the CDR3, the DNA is TGCAGCGTCCCGACAGGGGCGGAGACCCAGCATTTT.

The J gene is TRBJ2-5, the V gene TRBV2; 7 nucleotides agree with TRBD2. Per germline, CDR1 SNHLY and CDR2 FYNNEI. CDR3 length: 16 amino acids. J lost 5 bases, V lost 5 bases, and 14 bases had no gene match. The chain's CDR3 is CASSYGPSLRGETQYF. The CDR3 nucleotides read TGTGCCAGCAGTTACGGGCCTTCATTGCGGGGGGAGACCCAGTACTTC.

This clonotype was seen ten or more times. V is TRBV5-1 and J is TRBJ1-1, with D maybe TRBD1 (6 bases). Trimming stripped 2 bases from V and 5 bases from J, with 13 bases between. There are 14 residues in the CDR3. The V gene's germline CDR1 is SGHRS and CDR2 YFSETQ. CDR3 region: CASSFRGQGTEAFF. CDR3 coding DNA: TGCGCCAGCAGCTTCAGGGGTCAGGGGACTGAAGCTTTCTTT.

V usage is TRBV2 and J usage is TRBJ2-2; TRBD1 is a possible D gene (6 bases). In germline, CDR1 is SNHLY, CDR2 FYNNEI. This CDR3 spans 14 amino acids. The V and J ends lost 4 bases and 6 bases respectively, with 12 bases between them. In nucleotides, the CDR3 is TGTGCCAGCAGTGGGACAGCCCTCGCCGGGGAGCTGTTTTTT. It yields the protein CASSGTALAGELFF.

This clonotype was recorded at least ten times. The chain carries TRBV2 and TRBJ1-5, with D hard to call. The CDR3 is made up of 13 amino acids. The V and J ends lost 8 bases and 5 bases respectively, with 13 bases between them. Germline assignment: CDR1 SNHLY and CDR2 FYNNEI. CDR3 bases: TGTGCCAGCGCCCGAAGGCGGGATCAGCCCCAGCATTTT. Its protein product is CASARRRDQPQHF. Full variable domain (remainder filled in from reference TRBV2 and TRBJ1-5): EPEVTQTPSHQVTQMGQEVILRCVPISNHLYFYWYRQILGQKVEFLVSFYNNEISEKSEIFDDQFSVERPDGSNFTLKIRSTKLEDSAMYFCASARRRDQPQHFGDGTRLSIL.

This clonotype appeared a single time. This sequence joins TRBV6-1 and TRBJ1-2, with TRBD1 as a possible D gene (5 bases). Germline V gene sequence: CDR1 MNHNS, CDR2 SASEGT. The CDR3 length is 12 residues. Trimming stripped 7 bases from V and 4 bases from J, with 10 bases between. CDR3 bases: TGTGCCAGCATGCGGGACGGCTATGGCTACACCTTC. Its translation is CASMRDGYGYTF.

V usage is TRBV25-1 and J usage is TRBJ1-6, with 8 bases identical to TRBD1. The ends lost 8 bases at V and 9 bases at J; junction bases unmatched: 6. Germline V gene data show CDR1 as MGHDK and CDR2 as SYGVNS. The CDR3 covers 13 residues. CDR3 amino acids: CASLTGESSPLHF. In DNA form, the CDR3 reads TGTGCCAGCTTGACAGGGGAAAGTTCACCCCTCCACTTT.